The 21 T cell receptor beta chains reported below all come from one sample, sequenced in a study of blood T cell repertoires in COVID-19 (dated by TCRdb to about 2020). Library prep was done by the immunoSEQ multiplex PCR assay. TCRdb took this table from immuneACCESS and kept in-frame rearrangements with V and J called. Such tables lack part of the clones; where checked against another copy, unresolved V genes explain under half of the gap, and the rest is unexplained. This sample has about 69,000 clones in its table, and approximately 84% of those were observed once. Approximately 12% of the sample is held by the ten biggest clonotypes. Sequenced input: peripheral blood. These receptors all stem from a man aged 50 or older with COVID-19, enrolled during active disease.

This clone was seen a handful of times. The chain recombines TRBV19 with TRBJ1-6; D perhaps matches TRBD1 (5 bases). Germline loops: CDR1 LNHDA, CDR2 SQIVND (reference sequence). CDR3 size: 15 residues. The V end lost 3 bases, the J end lost 4 bases, and 10 bases lay between the germline ends. CDR3 sequence: CASSMYGGYNSPLHF. DNA of the CDR3: TGTGCCAGTAGTATGTACGGGGGTTATAATTCACCCCTCCACTTT.

The J gene is TRBJ2-2, the V gene TRBV5-1, with TRBD2 as a possible D gene (6 bases). Germline CDR1 and CDR2: SGHRS and YFSETQ. CDR3 length: 14 residues. V lost 3 bases to trimming and J lost 5 bases, with 11 bases between them. The CDR3 DNA follows: TGCGCCAGCAGCTCCGGGACTGATACCGGGGAGCTGTTTTTT. It translates to CASSSGTDTGELFF.

V is TRBV27 and J is TRBJ1-3, with D possibly TRBD1 on 5 matching bases. With 4 bases removed from V and 4 bases from J, the gap between germline ends came to 14 bases. The CDR3 loop spans 15 amino acids. The germline V gene encodes CDR1 MNHEY and CDR2 SMNVEV (reference sequence). Here the CDR3 DNA reads TGTGCCAGCAGTTCAGTAGGGGCTGACGGAAACACCATATATTTT. It specifies CASSSVGADGNTIYF.

This clone was counted only a few times. This rearrangement joins TRBV10-3 to TRBJ2-7; tentative D call: TRBD1 (5 bases). The CDR3 is made up of 14 amino acids. V gave up 5 bases and J gave up 3 bases, with 14 bases separating them. Germline V lookup: CDR1 ENHRY, CDR2 SYGVKD. The CDR3 DNA sequence: TGTGCCATCAGTAAGACAGATACTAACTACGAGCAGTACTTC. This gives the protein CAISKTDTNYEQYF.

The rearrangement links TRBV12-3 or TRBV12-4 to TRBJ1-5; TRBD1 is a possible D gene (5 bases). CDR3 length: 13 amino acids. V lost 2 bases to trimming and J lost 9 bases, with 11 bases between them. The CDR3 protein is CASSLTGMRPQHF. Here the CDR3 DNA reads TGTGCCAGCAGTTTAACAGGAATGCGGCCCCAGCATTTT.

The V call is TRBV2, the J call TRBJ2-5; 8 bases align to TRBD1. Trimming cost V 4 bases and J 5 bases; bases outside gene matches: 6. CDR3 length: 14 amino acids. The V gene's germline CDR1 is SNHLY and CDR2 FYNNEI. The DNA for the CDR3 is TGTGCCAGCAGTGGGCAGGGGGCTCAGGAGACCCAGTACTTC. It specifies CASSGQGAQETQYF. The full variable domain, rest sourced from reference TRBV2 and TRBJ2-5, is EPEVTQTPSHQVTQMGQEVILRCVPISNHLYFYWYRQILGQKVEFLVSFYNNEISEKSEIFDDQFSVERPDGSNFTLKIRSTKLEDSAMYFCASSGQGAQETQYFGPGTRLLVL.

This clone was observed a single time. The rearrangement joins TRBV5-1 to TRBJ2-1; 7 bases are a match to TRBD1. The CDR3 consists of 15 residues. Trimming removed 4 bases from V and 0 bases from J; junction bases left unmatched: 4. The germline gives CDR1 SGHRS, CDR2 YFSETQ. The CDR3 region is CASSEGTASYNEQFF. CDR3 coding DNA: TGCGCCAGCAGCGAAGGGACAGCCTCCTACAATGAGCAGTTCTTC.

This rearrangement joins TRBV4-1 to TRBJ2-3; D is possibly TRBD1 (5 bases). Looked up from germline, CDR1 is MGHRA and CDR2 is YSYEKL. This CDR3 is built from 13 residues. V lost 5 bases and J lost 6, with 12 bases in between. The CDR3 nucleotides read TGCGCCAGCAGCTTCCAGGGTGATGATACGCAGTATTTT. It codes for CASSFQGDDTQYF.

V is TRBV30 and J is TRBJ2-6; D gene ambiguous. There are 13 residues in the CDR3. Deletions cut 3 bases from V and 4 bases from J, with 7 bases between. Germline V gene sequence: CDR1 GTSNPN, CDR2 SVGIG (reference sequence). Here the CDR3 reads CAWRQSGANVLTF. The DNA for the CDR3 is TGTGCCTGGAGACAATCAGGGGCCAACGTCCTGACTTTC.

CDR3 residues: CASSGAPSGNTIYF. Written as DNA, the CDR3 is TGTGCCAGCAGTGGAGCTCCTTCTGGAAACACCATATATTTT. V is TRBV6-1 and J is TRBJ1-3, with D hard to call. The germline V and J ends were trimmed by 4 bases and 1 base, with 8 bases remaining between them. Per germline, CDR1 MNHNS and CDR2 SASEGT. This CDR3 has 14 amino acids.

This clone was counted a single time. The V and J genes are TRBV5-1 and TRBJ2-1; the D is unclear. CDR1 SGHRS and CDR2 YFSETQ come from the germline V gene. This CDR3 has 15 amino acids. V was cut by 4 bases and J by 0 bases, with 11 bases left in between. CDR3 nucleotide sequence: TGCGCCAGCAGCCCCCACAGTTCCTCCTACAATGAGCAGTTCTTC. This translates into CASSPHSSSYNEQFF.

The chain links TRBV19 to TRBJ2-3; TRBD1 agrees at 8 bases. The CDR3 has 13 amino acids. The junction had 3 bases not matched to a gene; V was cut back by 8 bases and J by 2 bases. Germline assignment: CDR1 LNHDA and CDR2 SQIVND (reference sequence). The CDR3 region has the DNA TGTGCCAGTTTACAGGGGGACACAGATACGCAGTATTTT. Its translation: CASLQGDTDTQYF.

The gene calls are TRBV30 and TRBJ2-2; 7 bases align to TRBD1. Trimming at V came to 3 bases and at J to 4 bases, leaving 2 bases not matched to a gene. The CDR3 loop spans 13 amino acids. Germline V CDR1 and CDR2: GTSNPN, SVGIG (reference sequence). CDR3 region: CAWRQGRTGELFF. Written as DNA, the CDR3 is TGTGCCTGGAGACAGGGGCGCACCGGGGAGCTGTTTTTT.

The sample holds one count of this clone. V usage is TRBV10-2 and J usage is TRBJ2-3, with 11 positions matching TRBD2. The CDR3 contains 16 residues. Germline loops: CDR1 WSHSY, CDR2 SAAADI. Germline trimming cut 4 bases from V and 6 bases from J; bases unmatched to any gene: 9. The CDR3 sequence: CASSVFSGGAGDTQYF. The DNA of the CDR3 is TGCGCCAGCAGTGTTTTTAGCGGGGGGGCCGGGGATACGCAGTATTTT.

The chain couples TRBV7-3 to TRBJ1-1; the match to TRBD1 covers 7 bases. Germline V gene lookup returns CDR1 SGHTA and CDR2 FQGTGA. V gave up 6 bases and J gave up 2 bases; unmatched junction bases: 18. CDR3 length: 18 amino acids. This CDR3 reads CASRGLYRGRGKNTEAFF. CDR3 bases: TGTGCCAGCAGGGGTCTTTACAGGGGTAGGGGAAAAAACACTGAAGCTTTCTTT.

This chain uses TRBV6-4 with TRBJ2-1; 9 nucleotides line up with TRBD2. This CDR3 has 13 amino acids. CDR1 MRHNA and CDR2 SNTAGT come from the germline V gene. Unmatched junction bases numbered 7, after V lost 3 bases and J lost 13 bases. The CDR3 coding sequence is TGTGCCAGCAGTGAGGGTGCGGGGGGGTACCAGTTCTTC. Its translation is CASSEGAGGYQFF.

V and J are TRBV10-2 and TRBJ2-2, with D possibly being TRBD2 (6 bases). The V and J ends lost 6 bases and 4 bases respectively, with 12 bases between them. Looked up from germline, CDR1 is WSHSY and CDR2 is SAAADI. This CDR3 has 14 residues. CDR3 in DNA: TGCGCCAGCAGGGCGGGGCTCCTCACCGGGGAGCTGTTTTTT. Its translation: CASRAGLLTGELFF.

The rearrangement uses TRBV30 and TRBJ1-5, with 7 bases lining up with TRBD1. With V trimmed by 0 bases and J by 2 bases, 7 bases remained unmatched. Per the germline V gene, CDR1 is GTSNPN and CDR2 is SVGIG (reference sequence). The CDR3 covers 16 residues. CDR3 sequence: CAWSVATGNGNQPQHF. CDR3 nucleotide sequence: TGTGCCTGGAGTGTTGCGACAGGGAACGGCAATCAGCCCCAGCATTTT.

This clone showed up just a few times. The chain couples TRBV7-9 to TRBJ1-5, with D uncertain. With 1 base removed from V and 6 bases from J, the gap between germline ends came to 10 bases. Germline assignment: CDR1 SEHNR and CDR2 FQNEAQ (reference sequence). The CDR3 totals 14 residues. CDR3 coding DNA: TGTGCCAGCAGCTTAGGGGGTGAGGGTCAGCCCCAGCATTTT. It yields the protein CASSLGGEGQPQHF. Drawing the rest from reference TRBV7-9 and TRBJ1-5, the complete variable domain is DTGVSQNPRHKITKRGQNVTFRCDPISEHNRLYWYRQTLGQGPEFLTYFQNEAQLEKSRLLSDRFSAERPKGSFSTLEIQRTEQGDSAMYLCASSLGGEGQPQHFGDGTRLSIL.

The V gene is TRBV6-6, the J gene TRBJ2-1; D perhaps matches TRBD1 (6 bases). The CDR3 extends over 15 amino acids. Germline lookup yields CDR1 MNHNY and CDR2 SVGAGI (reference sequence). The V and J ends lost 8 bases and 0 bases respectively, with 14 bases between them. This chain's CDR3 is CASGTGTSSYNEQFF. The CDR3 nucleotides are TGTGCCAGCGGGACCGGGACAAGCTCCTACAATGAGCAGTTCTTC.

The J gene is TRBJ2-7, the V gene TRBV2, with a tentative D call TRBD1 (5 bases). The CDR3 consists of 14 residues. The germline CDR1 and CDR2 sequences are SNHLY and FYNNEI. The V end lost 3 bases, the J end lost 0 bases, and 9 bases lay between the germline ends. The chain's CDR3 is CASSDARASYEQYF. CDR3 nucleotide sequence: TGTGCCAGCAGTGACGCCAGGGCCTCCTACGAGCAGTACTTC.